The T cell receptor beta chain described here comes from a study of T cell repertoires in cytomegalovirus infection. Study as a whole: Indicated by public TCR beta signatures were CMV infection and matching HLA type.

Study-wide points: Clonotypes of TCR beta that were HLA-C-restricted and CMV-specific dominated the ex vivo response.

TCRdb independently ran MiXCR on the reads; one entry per CDR3 protein. There are over 150,000 distinct CDR3 sequences in the sample; 15% to 20% occur only once, and 20% to 25% lies in the top ten. About this clonotype itself: No antigen is known for it.

CDR3 length: 15 amino acids. V lost 3 bases to trimming and J lost 6 bases, with 15 bases between them. Germline loops: CDR1 MGHDK, CDR2 SYGVNS. V and J are TRBV25-1 and TRBJ2-1; either TRBD1 or TRBD2 may fit D (5 bases each). The sample taken for sequencing was CD8+ T cells from PBMCs. The TCR was taken from a human donor in good health (CMV status not recorded). Some clones in this sample may be carry-over from other donors' samples. The CDR3 loop is CASSERDVRGNEQFF. The CDR3 DNA reads TGTGCCAGCAGTGAGAGGGACGTCAGAGGCAATGAGCAGTTCTTC.